This T cell receptor beta chain was sequenced in a study of cytomegalovirus exposure and HLA in healthy donors. Study at large: T cells numbering about 180 million yielded fewer than 140 million unique TCR beta sequences in an earlier analysis. Study outcomes and limitations: The HLA-A and HLA-B alleles of most subjects were reportedly predicted accurately from TCR beta sequences. Researchers reported in a later analysis that common viral pathogens appeared linked to several top clusters. In a later analysis, HLA-associated TCR beta chains were more clonally expanded than equally common others.

About this clone: Its antigen is unidentified.

V gave up 4 bases and J gave up 0 bases, with 12 bases separating them. The CDR3 contains 15 residues. The primer mix had 60 Vbeta and 13 Jbeta primers. Generated by immunoSEQ multiplex PCR, the TCRdb table keeps only in-frame clones and is missing some. The sample carries approximately 81,000 clones, approximately 81% recorded once. The sequencing sample was made of PBMCs. The TCR originated in a woman between 50 and 59 years old in good health and CMV-seropositive. The V gene is TRBV5-7, the J gene TRBJ2-3; tentative D call: TRBD2 (6 bases). Being an ORF, TRBV5-7 has a function that is uncertain. DNA of the CDR3: TGTGCCAGCAGCGAGATCAGCGGGAGCACAGATACGCAGTATTTT. Encoded protein: CASSEISGSTDTQYF.